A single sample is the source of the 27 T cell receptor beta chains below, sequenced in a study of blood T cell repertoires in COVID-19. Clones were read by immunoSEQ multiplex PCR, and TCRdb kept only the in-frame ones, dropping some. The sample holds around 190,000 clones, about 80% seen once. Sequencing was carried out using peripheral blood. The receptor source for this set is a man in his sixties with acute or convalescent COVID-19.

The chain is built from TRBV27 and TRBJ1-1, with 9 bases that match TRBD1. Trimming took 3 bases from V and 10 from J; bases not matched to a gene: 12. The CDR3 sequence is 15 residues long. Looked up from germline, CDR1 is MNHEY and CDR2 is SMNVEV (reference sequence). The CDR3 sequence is CASSLYGQGSGGAFF. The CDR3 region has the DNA TGTGCCAGCAGTTTGTATGGACAGGGGTCTGGTGGAGCTTTCTTT.

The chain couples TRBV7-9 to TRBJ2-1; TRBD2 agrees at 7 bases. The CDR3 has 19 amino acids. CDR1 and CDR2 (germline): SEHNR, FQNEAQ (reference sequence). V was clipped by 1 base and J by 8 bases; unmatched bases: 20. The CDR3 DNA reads TGTGCCAGCAGCTTAGTCGGTCGAGCTGGGGAGGGCAAGAGGTATGAGCAGTTCTTC. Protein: CASSLVGRAGEGKRYEQFF.

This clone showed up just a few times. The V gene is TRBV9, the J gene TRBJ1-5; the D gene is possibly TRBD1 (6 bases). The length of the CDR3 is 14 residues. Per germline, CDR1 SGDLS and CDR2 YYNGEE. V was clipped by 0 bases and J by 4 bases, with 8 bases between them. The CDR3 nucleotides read TGTGCCAGCAGCGTAGATCAGGGGAATCAGCCCCAGCATTTT. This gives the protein CASSVDQGNQPQHF.

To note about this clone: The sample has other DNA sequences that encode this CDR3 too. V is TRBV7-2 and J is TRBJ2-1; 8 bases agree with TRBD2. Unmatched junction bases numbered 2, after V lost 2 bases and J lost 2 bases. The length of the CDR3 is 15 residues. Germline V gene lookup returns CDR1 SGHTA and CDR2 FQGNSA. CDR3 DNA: TGTGCCAGCAGCTTACTAGCGGGTGCCTACAATGAGCAGTTCTTC. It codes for CASSLLAGAYNEQFF.

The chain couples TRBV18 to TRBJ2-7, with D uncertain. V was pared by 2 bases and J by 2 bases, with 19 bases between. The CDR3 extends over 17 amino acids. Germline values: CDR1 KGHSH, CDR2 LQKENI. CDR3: CASSPGSGETPTYEQYF. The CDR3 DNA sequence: TGTGCCAGCTCACCAGGGTCTGGAGAAACTCCGACCTACGAGCAGTACTTC.

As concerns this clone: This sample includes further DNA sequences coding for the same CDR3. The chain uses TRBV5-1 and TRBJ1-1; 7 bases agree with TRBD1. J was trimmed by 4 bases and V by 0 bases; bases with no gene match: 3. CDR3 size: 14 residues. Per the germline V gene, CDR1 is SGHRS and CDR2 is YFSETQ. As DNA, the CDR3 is TGCGCCAGCAGCTTGGGACAGGGTAGCACTGAAGCTTTCTTT. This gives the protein CASSLGQGSTEAFF.

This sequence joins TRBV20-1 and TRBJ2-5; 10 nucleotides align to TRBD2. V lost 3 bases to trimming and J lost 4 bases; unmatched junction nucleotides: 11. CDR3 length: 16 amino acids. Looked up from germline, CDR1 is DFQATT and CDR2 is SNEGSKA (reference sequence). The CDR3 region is CSASGPSGSEGETQYF. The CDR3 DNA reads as TGCAGTGCTAGTGGTCCTAGCGGGAGTGAAGGAGAGACCCAGTACTTC.

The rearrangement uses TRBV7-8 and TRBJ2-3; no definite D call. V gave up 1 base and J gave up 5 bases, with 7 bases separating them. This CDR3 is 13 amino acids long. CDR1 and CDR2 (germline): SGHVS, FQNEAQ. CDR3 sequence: CASSLGYRDTQYF. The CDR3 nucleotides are TGTGCCAGCAGCTTAGGGTATAGAGATACGCAGTATTTT.

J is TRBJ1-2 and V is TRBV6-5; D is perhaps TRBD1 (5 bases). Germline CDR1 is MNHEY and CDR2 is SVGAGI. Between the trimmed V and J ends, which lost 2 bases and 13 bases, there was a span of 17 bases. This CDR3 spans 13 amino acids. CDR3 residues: CASSYVGTGGFTF. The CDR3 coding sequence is TGTGCCAGCAGTTACGTCGGGACTGGGGGATTCACCTTC.

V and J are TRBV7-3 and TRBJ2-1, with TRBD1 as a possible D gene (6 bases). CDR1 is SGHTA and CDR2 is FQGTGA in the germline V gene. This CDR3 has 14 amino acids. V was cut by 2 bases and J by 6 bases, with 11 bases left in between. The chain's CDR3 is CASSLSTGTNEQFF. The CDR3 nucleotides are TGTGCCAGCAGCTTATCAACAGGGACCAATGAGCAGTTCTTC.

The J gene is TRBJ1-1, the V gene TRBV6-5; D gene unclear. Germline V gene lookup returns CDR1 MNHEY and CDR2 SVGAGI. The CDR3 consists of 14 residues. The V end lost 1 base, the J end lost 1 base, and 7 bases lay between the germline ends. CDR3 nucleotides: TGTGCCAGCAGTTACTACGGTGGGAACACTGAAGCTTTCTTT. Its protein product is CASSYYGGNTEAFF.

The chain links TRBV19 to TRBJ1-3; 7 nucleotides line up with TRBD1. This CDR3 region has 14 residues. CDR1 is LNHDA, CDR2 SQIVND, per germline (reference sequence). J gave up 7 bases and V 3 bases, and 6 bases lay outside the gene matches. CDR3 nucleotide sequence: TGTGCCAGTAGTATCCGACAGGGAGGTAACACCATATATTTT. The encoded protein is CASSIRQGGNTIYF.

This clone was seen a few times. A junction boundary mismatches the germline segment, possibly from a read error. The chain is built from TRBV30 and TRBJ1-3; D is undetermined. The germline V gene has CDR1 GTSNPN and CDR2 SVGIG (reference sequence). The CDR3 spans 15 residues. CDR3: CAWSVRRSSRNTIYF. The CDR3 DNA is TGTGCCTGGAGTGTACGTCGGAGCTCTCGAAACACCATATATTTT.

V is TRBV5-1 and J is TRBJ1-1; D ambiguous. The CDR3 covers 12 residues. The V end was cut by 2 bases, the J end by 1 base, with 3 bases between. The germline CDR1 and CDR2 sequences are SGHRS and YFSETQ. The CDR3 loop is CASSFQNTEAFF. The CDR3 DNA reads TGCGCCAGCAGCTTTCAGAACACTGAAGCTTTCTTT.

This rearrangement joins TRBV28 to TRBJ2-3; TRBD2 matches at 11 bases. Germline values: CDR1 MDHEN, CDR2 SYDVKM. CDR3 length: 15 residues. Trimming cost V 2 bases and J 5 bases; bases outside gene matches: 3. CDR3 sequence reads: CASSLTSGGQDTQYF. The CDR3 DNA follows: TGTGCCAGCAGTTTAACTAGCGGGGGTCAAGATACGCAGTATTTT.

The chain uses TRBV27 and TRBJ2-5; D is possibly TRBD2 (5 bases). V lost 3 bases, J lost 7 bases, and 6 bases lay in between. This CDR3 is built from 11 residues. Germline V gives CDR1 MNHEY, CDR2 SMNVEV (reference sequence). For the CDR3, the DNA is TGTGCCAGCAGTTTTGCGGGGACCCAGTACTTC. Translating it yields CASSFAGTQYF.

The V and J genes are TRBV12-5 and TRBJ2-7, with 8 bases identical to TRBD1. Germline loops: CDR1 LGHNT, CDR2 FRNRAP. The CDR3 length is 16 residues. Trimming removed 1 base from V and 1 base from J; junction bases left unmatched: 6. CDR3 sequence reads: CASGLETQGGSYEQYF. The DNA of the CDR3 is TGTGCTAGTGGTTTGGAAACACAGGGGGGATCCTACGAGCAGTACTTC.

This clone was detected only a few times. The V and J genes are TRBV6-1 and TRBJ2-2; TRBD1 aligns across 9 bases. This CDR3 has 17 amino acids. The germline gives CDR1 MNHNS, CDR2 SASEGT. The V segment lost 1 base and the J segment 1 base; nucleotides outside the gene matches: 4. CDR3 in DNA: TGTGCCAGCAGTGAAGACCGGGACAGGGAGAACACCGGGGAGCTGTTTTTT. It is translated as CASSEDRDRENTGELFF.

The CDR3 loop reads CASSRGATNEKLFF. The CDR3 bases are TGTGCCAGCTCCCGGGGTGCAACTAATGAAAAACTGTTTTTT. The chain recombines TRBV18 with TRBJ1-4; D unclear. Trimming removed 6 bases from V and 0 bases from J, with 8 bases in between. This CDR3 spans 14 amino acids. Germline V gene lookup returns CDR1 KGHSH and CDR2 LQKENI.

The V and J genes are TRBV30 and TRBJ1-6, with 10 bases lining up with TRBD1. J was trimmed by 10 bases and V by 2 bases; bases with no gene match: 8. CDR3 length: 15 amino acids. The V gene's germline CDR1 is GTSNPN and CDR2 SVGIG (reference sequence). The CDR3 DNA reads TGTGCCTGGAGTCTACCGACAGGGGGCAACTCACCCCTCCACTTT. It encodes CAWSLPTGGNSPLHF.

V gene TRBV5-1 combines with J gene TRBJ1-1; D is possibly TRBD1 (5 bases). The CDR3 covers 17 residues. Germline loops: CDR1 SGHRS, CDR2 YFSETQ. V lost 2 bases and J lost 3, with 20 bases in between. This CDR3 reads CASSFLPGARGDTEAFF. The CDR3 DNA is TGCGCCAGCAGCTTCCTTCCAGGAGCAAGGGGTGACACTGAAGCTTTCTTT.

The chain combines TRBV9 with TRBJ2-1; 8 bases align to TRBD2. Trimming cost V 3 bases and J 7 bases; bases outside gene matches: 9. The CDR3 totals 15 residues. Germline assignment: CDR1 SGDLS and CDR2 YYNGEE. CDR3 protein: CASSERGGGFNEQFF. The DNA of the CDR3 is TGTGCCAGCAGCGAGAGAGGCGGGGGGTTTAATGAGCAGTTCTTC. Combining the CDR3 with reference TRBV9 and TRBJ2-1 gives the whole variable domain DSGVTQTPKHLITATGQRVTLRCSPRSGDLSVYWYQQSLDQGLQFLIQYYNGEERAKGNILERFSAQQFPDLHSELNLSSLELGDSALYFCASSERGGGFNEQFFGPGTRLTVL.

CDR3 sequence: CASSLGFRGREPQHF. CDR3 coding DNA: TGTGCCAGCAGCTTAGGATTCAGGGGGCGCGAGCCCCAGCATTTT. V and J are TRBV7-2 and TRBJ1-5, with 8 nucleotides matching TRBD1. Germline V gene sequence: CDR1 SGHTA, CDR2 FQGNSA. CDR3 length equals 15 residues. Losses at the gene ends were 1 base for V and 8 bases for J; bases not matched to a gene: 7.

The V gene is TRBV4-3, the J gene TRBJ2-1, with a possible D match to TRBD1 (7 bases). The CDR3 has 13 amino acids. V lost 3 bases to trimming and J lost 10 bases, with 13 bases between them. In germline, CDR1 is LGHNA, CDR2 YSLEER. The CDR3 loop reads CASSQYRGGEQFF. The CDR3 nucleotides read TGCGCCAGCAGCCAGTACAGGGGAGGCGAGCAGTTCTTC.

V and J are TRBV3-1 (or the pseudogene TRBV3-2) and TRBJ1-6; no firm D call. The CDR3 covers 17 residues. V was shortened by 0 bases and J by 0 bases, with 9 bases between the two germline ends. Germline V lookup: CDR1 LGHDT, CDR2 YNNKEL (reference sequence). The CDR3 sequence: CASSQDARSSYNSPLHF. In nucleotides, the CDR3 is TGTGCCAGCAGCCAAGATGCTAGGAGCTCCTATAATTCACCCCTCCACTTT.

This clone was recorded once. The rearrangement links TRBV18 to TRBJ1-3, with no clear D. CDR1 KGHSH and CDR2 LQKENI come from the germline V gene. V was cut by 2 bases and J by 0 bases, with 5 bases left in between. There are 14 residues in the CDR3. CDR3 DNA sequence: TGTGCCAGCTCACCAGAGGGCTCTGGAAACACCATATATTTT. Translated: CASSPEGSGNTIYF. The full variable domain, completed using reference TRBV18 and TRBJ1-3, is NAGVMQNPRHLVRRRGQEARLRCSPMKGHSHVYWYRQLPEEGLKFMVYLQKENIIDESGMPKERFSAEFPKEGPSILRIQQVVRGDSAAYFCASSPEGSGNTIYFGEGSWLTVV.

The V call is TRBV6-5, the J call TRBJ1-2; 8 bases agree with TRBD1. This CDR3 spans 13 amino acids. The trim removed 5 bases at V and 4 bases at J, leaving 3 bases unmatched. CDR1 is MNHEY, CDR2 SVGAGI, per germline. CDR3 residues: CASSRQGPYGYTF. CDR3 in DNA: TGTGCCAGCAGTCGACAGGGGCCCTATGGCTACACCTTC.